Below are 6 T cell receptor beta chains sequenced from a single sample in a study of T-cell memory formation after mild COVID-19. One entry per CDR3 protein results from TCRdb running MiXCR on the 5' RACE reads. Altogether roughly 150,000 distinct CDR3 sequences are present, approximately 25% being singletons, with the ten largest covering approximately 25%. The sequencing sample was made of PBMCs or a T cell subset sorted from them (not recorded which). The receptors stem from an adult woman who had mild COVID-19 (a few samples of this study predate the infection). Cell type and time point are not known.

The CDR3 bases are TGCGCCAGCAGCCAGATCCCGGTAACACAGGAGCGGACCAAAAACATTCAGTACTTC. This sequence encodes CASSQIPVTQERTKNIQYF. The V gene is TRBV4-1, the J gene TRBJ2-4; D may be TRBD1 or TRBD2 (5 bases each). Trimming stripped 3 bases from V and 2 bases from J, with 23 bases between. Germline-derived CDR1 and CDR2 are MGHRA and YSYEKL. The CDR3 extends over 19 amino acids.

This clonotype occurred a few times. Lacking the conserved final phenylalanine or tryptophan, this CDR3 likely reflects a read error. It is unclear where the CDR3 begins or ends on the DNA, so no DNA is shown, and the CDR3 is as TCRdb lists it. This chain uses TRBV9 with TRBJ1-5; the D segment call TRBD1 is taken from the table without a DNA check. The CDR3 length is 8 residues, termini included. Looked up from germline, CDR1 is SGDLS and CDR2 is YYNGEE. CDR3 residues: CASSVGGG.

The sample holds a few counts of this clonotype. The CDR3 sequence is CASSVGVGLNEQFF. The CDR3 nucleotides read TGTGCCAGCAGCGTAGGTGTCGGCCTCAATGAGCAGTTCTTC. V and J are TRBV9 and TRBJ2-1; the D is unclear. Looked up from germline, CDR1 is SGDLS and CDR2 is YYNGEE. The CDR3 has 14 residues. The V and J ends lost 0 bases and 6 bases respectively, with 10 bases between them. The entire variable domain, with the rest obtained from reference TRBV9 and TRBJ2-1, is as follows: DSGVTQTPKHLITATGQRVTLRCSPRSGDLSVYWYQQSLDQGLQFLIQYYNGEERAKGNILERFSAQQFPDLHSELNLSSLELGDSALYFCASSVGVGLNEQFFGPGTRLTVL.

This clonotype was detected only a few times. The chain combines TRBV7-6 with TRBJ2-5; tentative D call: TRBD1 (6 bases). V lost 5 bases and J 5 bases, leaving 15 bases between the germline ends. CDR3 length: 14 amino acids. Germline V gene data show CDR1 as SGHVS and CDR2 as FNYEAQ. CDR3 DNA: TGTGCCAGCAGCGGTCGCAGGGGCCTCGAGACCCAGTACTTC. This encodes CASSGRRGLETQYF. Full variable domain (outside the CDR3, taken from reference TRBV7-6 and TRBJ2-5): GAGVSQSPRYKVTKRGQDVALRCDPISGHVSLYWYRQALGQGPEFLTYFNYEAQQDKSGLPNDRFSAERPEGSISTLTIQRTEQRDSAMYRCASSGRRGLETQYFGPGTRLLVL.

This clonotype was observed a few times. The rearrangement links TRBV7-3 to TRBJ1-1; perhaps TRBD1 as D (6 bases). The CDR3 is 15 amino acids. CDR1 is SGHTA, CDR2 FQGTGA, per germline. The germline V and J ends were trimmed by 5 bases and 11 bases, with 24 bases remaining between them. The CDR3 region has the DNA TGTGCCAGCAGCCCCCAGCATGCGCAGGGGTGGCGGGCTTTCTTT. Its translation: CASSPQHAQGWRAFF.

The DNA of the CDR3 is TGTGCCAGCAGCTTAGGGGGGGGGGCCCCTTACGAGCAGTACTTC. This translates into CASSLGGGAPYEQYF. The chain joins TRBV7-8 to TRBJ2-7; maybe TRBD2 (7 bases). The V end lost 1 base, the J end lost 4 bases, and 14 bases lay between the germline ends. This CDR3 has 15 residues. In germline, CDR1 is SGHVS, CDR2 FQNEAQ.